The 27 T cell receptor beta chains below were found in one sample sequenced in a study of regulatory T cells in long-lasting Graves disease. The sample's time point: newly diagnosed GD, antithyroid drugs for less than 3 months. The TCR library was made from RNA that had been extracted from PBMCs in TRIzol. For TCR beta, libraries came from iRepertoire HTBI primers and Arm-PCR of CDR3 regions. TCRdb used MiXCR to reprocess the multiplex PCR reads, holding one entry per CDR3 protein. The sample yields roughly 220,000 distinct CDR3 sequences, about 17% seen once. The specimen was peripheral blood mononuclear cells (PBMCs), collected at new diagnosis, from a patient treated with antithyroid drugs. The source is a female donor with Graves disease.

Comment on this clonotype: Compared with germline, one end of the junction differs, possibly owing to a read error. This chain joins TRBV7-3 and TRBJ2-7, with 9 bases lining up with TRBD2. Germline V lookup: CDR1 SGHTA, CDR2 FQGTGA. The CDR3 runs 15 residues. The CDR3 coding sequence is TGCGCCAGCAGCCCTGGACTAGCGAGGTTTCGGGAGCAGTACTTC. Translated, it gives CASSPGLARFREQYF. Supplemented by reference TRBV7-3 and TRBJ2-7, the full variable domain reads GAGVSQTPSNKVTEKGKYVELRCDPISGHTALYWYRQSLGQGPEFLIYFQGTGAADDSGLPNDRFFAVRPEGSVSTLKIQRTERGDSAVYLCASSPGLARFREQYFGPGTRLTVT.

The V and J genes are TRBV7-8 and TRBJ1-5; D remains unclear. The CDR3 extends over 14 amino acids. The germline CDR1 and CDR2 sequences are SGHVS and FQNEAQ. V lost 6 bases, J lost 4 bases, and 13 bases lay in between. The CDR3 bases are TGTGCCAGCAGGCTGGGCGCTCAAAATCAGCCCCAGCATTTT. The encoded protein is CASRLGAQNQPQHF.

This clonotype was counted many times. This sequence joins TRBV4-3 and TRBJ1-1, with 8 bases fitting TRBD1. V was clipped by 1 base and J by 1 base; unmatched bases: 5. The length of the CDR3 is 16 residues. Germline CDR1 reads LGHNA; CDR2 reads YSLEER. CDR3 coding DNA: TGCGCCAGCAGCCAAGGTGCCGGGACAGGGAACACTGAAGCTTTCTTT. Its protein product is CASSQGAGTGNTEAFF.

Many counts were recorded for this clonotype. The chain combines TRBV7-2 with TRBJ1-4; perhaps TRBD1 as D (5 bases). Germline CDR1 and CDR2: SGHTA and FQGNSA. The CDR3 runs to 16 residues. Trimming pared 1 base from V and 8 bases from J, leaving 17 bases between. CDR3 loop: CASSLGTPGPGEKLFF. CDR3 DNA sequence: TGTGCCAGCAGCTTAGGGACCCCGGGACCGGGGGAAAAACTGTTTTTT. The variable domain in full, completed from reference TRBV7-2 and TRBJ1-4, reads GAGVSQSPSNKVTEKGKDVELRCDPISGHTALYWYRQSLGQGLEFLIYFQGNSAPDKSGLPSDRFSAERTGGSVSTLTIQRTQQEDSAVYLCASSLGTPGPGEKLFFGSGTQLSVL.

This clonotype has at least ten counts. This rearrangement joins TRBV4-3 to TRBJ1-2; D is uncertain. CDR1 is LGHNA, CDR2 YSLEER, per germline. The V end was cut by 2 bases, the J end by 4 bases, with 14 bases between. This CDR3 has 15 residues. This CDR3 is CASSQLLDASYGYTF. CDR3 sequence (DNA): TGCGCCAGCAGCCAACTATTAGACGCCTCCTATGGCTACACCTTC.

This clonotype occurred a few times. This chain joins TRBV19 and TRBJ2-6, with D possibly matching TRBD1 (5 bases). The length of the CDR3 is 15 residues. Germline-derived CDR1 and CDR2 are LNHDA and SQIVND (reference sequence). V gave up 3 bases and J gave up 0 bases, with 6 bases separating them. CDR3 loop: CASSMDTSGANVLTF. The CDR3 DNA reads TGTGCCAGTAGTATGGACACCTCTGGGGCCAACGTCCTGACTTTC.

This chain joins TRBV7-9 and TRBJ1-1; D not certain. Germline V CDR1 and CDR2: SEHNR, FQNEAQ (reference sequence). The CDR3 runs to 12 residues. V lost 5 bases and J lost 4, with 8 bases in between. CDR3 DNA: TGTGCCAGCAGCGATGTTTTCACTGAAGCTTTCTTT. It codes for CASSDVFTEAFF.

This clonotype was picked up many times. The J gene is TRBJ2-1, the V gene TRBV7-3; 12 positions agree with TRBD2. V lost 4 bases to trimming and J lost 6 bases; unmatched junction nucleotides: 4. The CDR3 sequence is 15 residues long. Germline V gene sequence: CDR1 SGHTA, CDR2 FQGTGA. CDR3 DNA: TGTGCCAGCAGCTCCCCTAGCGGGAGGGCCAATGAGCAGTTCTTC. Translating gives CASSSPSGRANEQFF.

This clonotype was seen ten or more times. The chain is built from TRBV2 and TRBJ2-7; TRBD2 is a possible D gene (5 bases). The CDR3 sequence is 13 residues long. V lost 8 bases, J lost 2 bases, and 13 bases lay in between. In germline, CDR1 is SNHLY, CDR2 FYNNEI. The CDR3 loop is CASGERRTYEQYF. For the CDR3, the DNA is TGTGCCAGCGGCGAGCGGCGGACCTACGAGCAGTACTTC.

At least ten counts were recorded for this clonotype. This chain joins TRBV12-3 or TRBV12-4 and TRBJ1-3; D is undetermined. V was trimmed by 6 bases and J by 0 bases, leaving 9 bases between them. The CDR3 covers 14 residues. CDR3 DNA: TGTGCCAGCAGCGCAGGCTTCTCTGGAAACACCATATATTTT. Translating it yields CASSAGFSGNTIYF.

This clonotype was recorded many times. One end of the junction fails to match germline, which may point to a read error. CDR3 amino acids: CSAVTLGGQATQYF. The CDR3 DNA reads as TGCAGTGCTGTTACTCTGGGGGGCCAAGCGACCCAGTACTTC. The rearrangement uses TRBV20-1 and TRBJ2-5, with D perhaps assigned TRBD1 or TRBD2 (6 bases each). This CDR3 spans 14 amino acids. CDR1 is DFQATT and CDR2 is SNEGSKA in the germline V gene (reference sequence).

As to this clonotype: With a much larger clone just one base away, this may be a read error. No conserved phenylalanine or tryptophan ends this CDR3, so it is likely a read error. The rearrangement uses TRBV2 and TRBJ1-4; tentative D call: TRBD1 (6 bases). Looked up from germline, CDR1 is SNHLY and CDR2 is FYNNEI. This CDR3 is 15 amino acids long. V was pared by 3 bases and J by 3 bases, with 11 bases between. CDR3 nucleotides: TGTGCCAGCAGTGAGGACCAGGGGTCTAATGAAAAACTGTTTCTT. It is translated as CASSEDQGSNEKLFL.

There are a few counts of this clonotype. This chain uses TRBV9 with TRBJ2-7, with TRBD1 matching over 7 bases. V shed 4 bases and J 5 bases; nucleotides not matched to a gene: 12. The CDR3 has 15 residues. Germline-derived CDR1 and CDR2 are SGDLS and YYNGEE. The CDR3 region is CASSPHLQGNDEQYF. The CDR3 DNA follows: TGTGCCAGCAGCCCTCACCTACAGGGGAACGACGAGCAGTACTTC.

In this sample, this clonotype turned up many times. This chain links TRBV10-3 with TRBJ2-3, with a possible D match to TRBD1 (5 bases). The CDR3 length is 16 residues. The V end lost 3 bases, the J end lost 0 bases, and 13 bases lay between the germline ends. Germline loops: CDR1 ENHRY, CDR2 SYGVKD. This CDR3 reads CAISDPTGSSTDTQYF. In DNA form, the CDR3 reads TGTGCCATCAGTGACCCCACAGGTTCTAGCACAGATACGCAGTATTTT.

On this clonotype: Just one base apart from a much larger clone, this may be a read error. V gene TRBV28 combines with J gene TRBJ2-1, with D tentatively TRBD2 (6 bases). The germline gives CDR1 MDHEN, CDR2 SYDVKM. There are 13 residues in the CDR3. CDR3 nucleotide sequence: TGTACCAGCAGTTTAACTAGCCGGTACGAGCAGTTCTTC. Its protein product is CTSSLTSRYEQFF.

This clonotype was recorded at least ten times. The V call is TRBV27, the J call TRBJ1-2; 8 nucleotides align to TRBD1. Germline assignment: CDR1 MNHEY and CDR2 SMNVEV (reference sequence). V lost 6 bases to trimming and J lost 6 bases; unmatched junction nucleotides: 6. The CDR3 extends over 13 amino acids. The CDR3 sequence: CASSYRDRHGYTF. CDR3 DNA: TGTGCCAGCAGCTACCGGGACAGGCATGGCTACACCTTC.

This clonotype was recorded many times. This chain connects TRBV12-3 or TRBV12-4 to TRBJ2-3; 14 bases fit TRBD2. The trim removed 1 base at V and 5 bases at J, leaving 5 bases unmatched. The CDR3 consists of 17 residues. CDR3 loop: CASSLGRLAGGEDTQYF. The CDR3 nucleotides read TGTGCCAGCAGTTTAGGCCGACTAGCGGGAGGGGAAGATACGCAGTATTTT.

This clonotype was counted at least ten times. The chain uses TRBV7-2 and TRBJ1-5, with no clear D. V was trimmed by 2 bases and J by 3 bases, leaving 11 bases between them. The germline gives CDR1 SGHTA, CDR2 FQGNSA. This CDR3 comprises 15 residues. The CDR3 DNA follows: TGTGCCAGCAGCTTAAGCAGCCTATACAATCAGCCCCAGCATTTT. Amino acids: CASSLSSLYNQPQHF. Combining the CDR3 with reference TRBV7-2 and TRBJ1-5 gives the whole variable domain GAGVSQSPSNKVTEKGKDVELRCDPISGHTALYWYRQSLGQGLEFLIYFQGNSAPDKSGLPSDRFSAERTGGSVSTLTIQRTQQEDSAVYLCASSLSSLYNQPQHFGDGTRLSIL.

This clonotype was detected many times. The chain employs TRBV5-6 and TRBJ2-5; D call uncertain. CDR1 is SGHDT, CDR2 YYEEEE, per germline. This CDR3 comprises 13 residues. V lost 0 bases, J lost 2 bases, and 5 bases lay in between. The CDR3 loop is CASSLDTQETQYF. CDR3 DNA sequence: TGTGCCAGCAGCTTGGACACACAAGAGACCCAGTACTTC.

This clonotype was seen at least ten times. This chain connects TRBV13 to TRBJ1-1; no reliable D call. The CDR3 is 13 amino acids. Trimming pared 5 bases from V and 0 bases from J, leaving 7 bases between. CDR1 PRHDT and CDR2 FYEKMQ come from the germline V gene (reference sequence). The CDR3 region has the DNA TGTGCCAGCAGCCCAACGATGAACACTGAAGCTTTCTTT. This codes for CASSPTMNTEAFF.

There are many counts of this clonotype. The rearrangement links TRBV5-1 to TRBJ2-3; D may correspond to TRBD1 or TRBD2 (6 bases each). From germline, CDR1 is SGHRS and CDR2 YFSETQ. This CDR3 is built from 17 residues. The V end was cut by 0 bases, the J end by 6 bases, with 20 bases between. The CDR3 DNA is TGCGCCAGCAGCTTGGGCGGCGGAGCTCAAGGGGGGGATACGCAGTATTTT. Protein sequence: CASSLGGGAQGGDTQYF.

This clonotype was picked up many times. The chain is built from TRBV5-1 and TRBJ1-3, with D perhaps matching TRBD1 (6 bases). The CDR3 runs to 14 residues. Trimming shortened V by 4 bases and J by 4 bases, and 12 bases separated the two germline ends. Looked up from germline, CDR1 is SGHRS and CDR2 is YFSETQ. The CDR3: CASSPTGPGNTIYF. The CDR3 DNA reads as TGCGCCAGCAGCCCTACAGGGCCCGGAAACACCATATATTTT.

This clonotype was recorded at least ten times. The chain combines TRBV5-1 with TRBJ2-3; TRBD2 matches at 7 bases. J gave up 2 bases and V 0 bases, and 6 bases lay outside the gene matches. Germline loops: CDR1 SGHRS, CDR2 YFSETQ. CDR3 length: 16 amino acids. Here the CDR3 DNA reads TGCGCCAGCAGCTTGGCTACTAGCGCCACCACAGATACGCAGTATTTT. The encoded protein is CASSLATSATTDTQYF.

This clonotype was counted only a few times. The V gene is TRBV4-1, the J gene TRBJ2-1, with D perhaps TRBD2 (5 bases). V lost 5 bases and J 7 bases, leaving 15 bases between the germline ends. Germline CDR1 is MGHRA and CDR2 is YSYEKL. This CDR3 spans 14 amino acids. CDR3 in DNA: TGCGCCAGCAGCGCACCCTTCCGAGGGAATGAGCAGTTCTTC. The encoded protein is CASSAPFRGNEQFF.

As regards this clonotype: The junction shows a germline mismatch at one end, possibly a read error. The rearrangement joins TRBV18 to TRBJ2-2, with D unclear. This CDR3 is 13 amino acids long. The V gene's germline CDR1 is KGHSH and CDR2 LQKENI. CDR3 sequence reads: CASSRLSTGELFF. CDR3 DNA sequence: TGTGCCAGCTCACGACTTTCCACCGGCGAGCTGTTTTTT.

This clonotype has ten or more counts. This may come from a read error, since a much larger clone is one base off. The chain combines TRBV7-6 with TRBJ2-3; the D gene is possibly TRBD1 (6 bases). Germline CDR1 reads SGHVS; CDR2 reads FNYEAQ. CDR3 length equals 13 residues. CDR3 DNA sequence: TGTGCCAGCAGCCAGGGGTTCACAGGTACGCAGTATTTT. It encodes CASSQGFTGTQYF.

The count of this clonotype is one. A read error is likely here: a far larger clone is one base away. This sequence joins TRBV2 and TRBJ1-2; TRBD1 matches at 8 bases. The CDR3 runs to 16 residues. Trimming at V came to 3 bases and at J to 4 bases, leaving 10 bases not matched to a gene. The V gene's germline CDR1 is SNHLY and CDR2 FYNNEI. CDR3 nucleotides: TGTGCCAGCAGTGAGACAGACAGGGGTCGGTTCTATGGCTACACCTTC. Protein: CASSETDRGRFYGYTF.